A single sample gave rise to the 28 T cell receptor beta chains below, sequenced in a study of T cells in Graves' hyperthyroidism and ophthalmopathy. Regions amplified from RNA transcripts were the TCR beta CDR3 regions. Initially, a first-round RT-PCR of the TCR CDR3 employed the HTBI primer set. Each CDR3 protein gets one entry after TCRdb re-called the multiplex PCR reads with MiXCR. The sample contains 660,000 or so distinct CDR3 sequences, around 20% of which appear only once. The material sequenced was blood. All receptors derive from a young man with Graves' ophthalmopathy.

The rearrangement links TRBV28 to TRBJ2-6; no clear D. Trimming took off 5 bases at V and 1 base at J, with 12 bases between the two ends. The length of the CDR3 is 16 residues. Germline values: CDR1 MDHEN, CDR2 SYDVKM. The CDR3: CASSTIGRSGANVLTF. DNA of the CDR3: TGTGCCAGCAGTACCATAGGCAGATCTGGGGCCAACGTCCTGACTTTC.

About this clonotype itself: Germline is not matched at one junction end, which may reflect a read error. The chain joins TRBV5-1 to TRBJ2-3; no clear D. Per germline, CDR1 SGHRS and CDR2 YFSETQ. This CDR3 contains 13 residues. CDR3 loop: CASSLLASDTQYF. The CDR3 DNA follows: TGTGCCAGCAGCTTGTTGGCGTCAGATACGCAGTATTTT.

Notes on this clonotype: One junction end does not reproduce the germline sequence, and a read error may be involved. This chain uses TRBV7-7 with TRBJ2-5, with D perhaps matching TRBD2 (5 bases). The CDR3 is 17 residues long. The germline gives CDR1 SSHAT, CDR2 FNYEAQ (reference sequence). CDR3 region: CASSPTEKRARRETQYF. DNA for the CDR3: TGTGCTAGCAGCCCCACCGAAAAGAGGGCTAGGAGGGAGACCCAGTACTTC.

This clonotype was observed a handful of times. This CDR3 is CATSDPDNYGYTF. The CDR3 DNA reads as TGTGCCACCAGTGACCCGGACAATTATGGCTACACCTTC. This sequence joins TRBV24-1 and TRBJ1-2; weak D call: TRBD1 (5 bases). The CDR3 extends over 13 amino acids. Germline CDR1 KGHDR, CDR2 SFDVKD. Trimming took 4 bases from V and 5 from J, leaving 10 bases between them.

There are many counts of this clonotype. The chain carries TRBV2 and TRBJ1-4; tentative D call: TRBD1 (6 bases). Germline CDR1 is SNHLY and CDR2 is FYNNEI. Trimming removed 6 bases at V and 5 bases at J, with 13 bases between. This CDR3 has 14 residues. The CDR3 nucleotides are TGTGCCAGCAGCCCCACGGGGGCAAATGAAAAACTGTTTTTT. Protein sequence: CASSPTGANEKLFF.

There are a few counts of this clonotype. V usage is TRBV12-3 or TRBV12-4 and J usage is TRBJ2-5, with 7 bases matching TRBD1. The CDR3 length is 14 residues. Germline trimming cut 4 bases from V and 1 base from J; bases unmatched to any gene: 3. The CDR3 spells CASSYWDSQETQYF. The CDR3 DNA follows: TGTGCCAGCAGTTACTGGGACAGCCAAGAGACCCAGTACTTC.

The chain employs TRBV12-3 or TRBV12-4 and TRBJ2-3; 9 bases match TRBD1. The V and J ends lost 9 bases and 8 bases, in that order; junction bases with no gene match: 9. The CDR3 consists of 13 residues. As DNA, the CDR3 is TGTGCCAGTCAGGGACAGGGCATTGTTACGCAGTATTTT. Its protein product is CASQGQGIVTQYF.

The V call is TRBV7-9, the J call TRBJ2-7; D perhaps matches TRBD2 (6 bases). The CDR3 has 13 residues. CDR1 is SEHNR, CDR2 FQNEAQ, per germline (reference sequence). V dropped 3 bases and J dropped 5 bases, with 11 bases sitting between them. DNA for the CDR3: TGTGCCAGCAGCTTGGAGGGAAGGCACGAGCAGTACTTC. It encodes CASSLEGRHEQYF.

The chain couples TRBV9 to TRBJ2-7; D is ambiguous. Germline CDR1 and CDR2: SGDLS and YYNGEE. V lost 4 bases, J lost 1 base, and 12 bases lay in between. The CDR3 contains 14 residues. The CDR3: CASSPEVGSYEQYF. The CDR3 bases are TGTGCCAGCAGCCCCGAGGTGGGATCCTACGAGCAGTACTTC. The full variable domain, with the rest looked up from reference TRBV9 and TRBJ2-7, is DSGVTQTPKHLITATGQRVTLRCSPRSGDLSVYWYQQSLDQGLQFLIQYYNGEERAKGNILERFSAQQFPDLHSELNLSSLELGDSALYFCASSPEVGSYEQYFGPGTRLTVT.

This clonotype was found many times. The rearrangement links TRBV6-1 to TRBJ2-7, with D perhaps TRBD1 or TRBD2 (5 bases each). V was pared by 10 bases and J by 1 base, with 20 bases between. CDR3 length: 15 residues. CDR1 and CDR2 (germline): MNHNS, SASEGT. The CDR3 region is CATRPYRDASYEQYF. The CDR3 DNA is TGTGCCACCAGGCCTTACCGGGACGCTTCCTACGAGCAGTACTTC.

V usage is TRBV4-3 and J usage is TRBJ1-5; the match to TRBD1 covers 9 bases. Per germline, CDR1 LGHNA and CDR2 YSLEER. The CDR3 covers 16 residues. Trimming removed 3 bases from V and 1 base from J; junction bases left unmatched: 4. The CDR3 loop reads CASSHQDRGSNQPQHF. The DNA for the CDR3 is TGCGCCAGCAGCCACCAGGACAGGGGAAGCAATCAGCCCCAGCATTTT.

This clonotype has more than one count but fewer than ten. The V call is TRBV5-4, the J call TRBJ2-3, with D tentatively TRBD1 or TRBD2 (5 bases each). The V end was cut by 4 bases, the J end by 4 bases, with 13 bases between. Germline V gene sequence: CDR1 SGHNT, CDR2 YYREEE (reference sequence). CDR3 length equals 14 residues. CDR3 coding DNA: TGTGCCAGCAGCACCCTCGGGGCCCCAGATACGCAGTATTTT. As protein: CASSTLGAPDTQYF.

This clonotype has just a few counts. The chain joins TRBV6-1 to TRBJ2-5; possibly TRBD1 for D (5 bases). V was clipped by 5 bases and J by 5 bases, with 12 bases between them. The germline CDR1 and CDR2 sequences are MNHNS and SASEGT. This CDR3 comprises 13 residues. The CDR3 protein is CASSLTVRETQYF. The CDR3 DNA sequence: TGTGCCAGCAGTTTGACAGTACGGGAGACCCAGTACTTC.

The chain is built from TRBV7-9 and TRBJ2-2; weak D call: TRBD2 (7 bases). Germline lookup yields CDR1 SEHNR and CDR2 FQNEAQ (reference sequence). Between the trimmed V and J ends, which lost 3 bases and 3 bases, there was a span of 14 bases. This CDR3 is 16 amino acids long. The CDR3 protein is CASSLGGAVDTGELFF. DNA of the CDR3: TGTGCCAGCAGCTTGGGGGGGGCGGTGGACACCGGGGAGCTGTTTTTT.

The chain uses TRBV12-3 or TRBV12-4 and TRBJ2-1, with D tentatively TRBD2 (5 bases). The CDR3 contains 12 residues. V dropped 1 base and J dropped 9 bases, with 7 bases sitting between them. CDR3 sequence (DNA): TGTGCCAGCAGTTTAGAAGGGAGTGAGCAGTTCTTC. This translates into CASSLEGSEQFF.

This clonotype was seen ten or more times. V gene TRBV6-1 combines with J gene TRBJ1-2; 8 nucleotides align to TRBD1. Germline trimming cut 3 bases from V and 8 bases from J; bases unmatched to any gene: 11. The CDR3 covers 15 residues. Germline CDR1 and CDR2: MNHNS and SASEGT. The CDR3 DNA is TGTGCCAGCAGTGACCGGACAGGGCTCTCGGGCGGCTACACCTTC. Its translation: CASSDRTGLSGGYTF.

V is TRBV15 and J is TRBJ2-7; D is possibly TRBD2 (7 bases). Germline CDR1 reads LNHNV; CDR2 reads YYDKDF (reference sequence). V shed 3 bases and J shed 5 bases, with 14 bases lying between them. The CDR3 sequence is 14 residues long. The CDR3 reads CATSSEGGTDEQYF. Here the CDR3 DNA reads TGTGCCACCAGCAGTGAGGGGGGGACTGACGAGCAGTACTTC.

This clonotype has only a few counts. V usage is TRBV24-1 and J usage is TRBJ2-3; D not certain. Trimming stripped 5 bases from V and 0 bases from J, with 2 bases between. The CDR3 loop spans 12 amino acids. The germline V gene encodes CDR1 KGHDR and CDR2 SFDVKD. The chain's CDR3 is CATSGSTDTQYF. The CDR3 DNA follows: TGTGCCACCAGTGGTAGCACAGATACGCAGTATTTT.

In its sample, this clonotype was seen a few times. The chain combines TRBV7-3 with TRBJ2-2, with a weak D call TRBD1 (5 bases). The CDR3 totals 16 residues. Looked up from germline, CDR1 is SGHTA and CDR2 is FQGTGA. V lost 0 bases, J lost 1 base, and 9 bases lay in between. CDR3 nucleotides: TGTGCCAGCAGCTTAACGGGAACAGGGAACACCGGGGAGCTGTTTTTT. Translating it yields CASSLTGTGNTGELFF. The full variable domain, its missing parts supplied by reference TRBV7-3 and TRBJ2-2, is GAGVSQTPSNKVTEKGKYVELRCDPISGHTALYWYRQSLGQGPEFLIYFQGTGAADDSGLPNDRFFAVRPEGSVSTLKIQRTERGDSAVYLCASSLTGTGNTGELFFGEGSRLTVL.

This sequence joins TRBV28 and TRBJ2-1; TRBD2 matches 8 bases. CDR1 is MDHEN and CDR2 is SYDVKM in the germline V gene. V dropped 7 bases and J dropped 2; count of bases not matched to a gene: 7. The CDR3 consists of 15 residues. CDR3 residues: CASTLSGNAYNEQFF. The CDR3 nucleotides are TGTGCCAGCACCCTTAGCGGGAATGCCTACAATGAGCAGTTCTTC.

This clonotype was seen repeatedly, ten times or more. This chain joins TRBV18 and TRBJ2-7, with TRBD1 as a possible D gene (5 bases). Per germline, CDR1 KGHSH and CDR2 LQKENI. Trimming stripped 0 bases from V and 5 bases from J, with 14 bases between. The CDR3 is made up of 15 amino acids. The CDR3 nucleotides are TGTGCCAGCTCACCACCTGAAGGGGCACGTAACGAGCAGTACTTC. This gives the protein CASSPPEGARNEQYF.

A few counts support this clonotype. With a much larger clone just one base away, this may be a read error. The chain links TRBV3-1 to TRBJ1-1; TRBD1 matches 8 bases. The CDR3 is made up of 14 amino acids. Germline loops: CDR1 LGHDT, CDR2 YNNKEL (reference sequence). V trimming: 4 bases; J trimming: 3 bases; junction bases outside the gene matches: 4. The CDR3 coding sequence is TGTGCCAGCAGCCGACAGGGGACTGACACTGAAGCTTTCTTT. It specifies CASSRQGTDTEAFF. Supplemented by reference TRBV3-1 and TRBJ1-1, the full variable domain reads DTAVSQTPKYLVTQMGNDKSIKCEQNLGHDTMYWYKQDSKKFLKIMFSYNNKELIINETVPNRFSPKSPDKAHLNLHINSLELGDSAVYFCASSRQGTDTEAFFGQGTRLTVV.

This clonotype occurred a few times. The V and J genes are TRBV4-2 and TRBJ2-1; 13 nucleotides match TRBD2. The V segment lost 0 bases and the J segment 2 bases; nucleotides outside the gene matches: 10. CDR1 LGHNA and CDR2 YNFKEQ come from the germline V gene. This CDR3 has 20 residues. This CDR3 reads CASSQDPRLAGGGPYNEQFF. DNA for the CDR3: TGTGCCAGCAGCCAAGATCCCAGACTAGCGGGAGGCGGCCCCTACAATGAGCAGTTCTTC.

This chain joins TRBV10-3 and TRBJ2-7; 9 bases match TRBD1. V trimming: 10 bases; J trimming: 5 bases; junction bases outside the gene matches: 18. The germline gives CDR1 ENHRY, CDR2 SYGVKD. The CDR3 spans 16 residues. CDR3 region: CATAGMMGTGLHEQYF. The DNA for the CDR3 is TGTGCCACCGCGGGGATGATGGGGACAGGGTTACACGAGCAGTACTTC.

This clonotype was seen a few times. The chain combines TRBV20-1 with TRBJ2-2; 9 nucleotides align to TRBD1. Per the germline V gene, CDR1 is DFQATT and CDR2 is SNEGSKA (reference sequence). The V and J ends lost 4 bases and 4 bases, in that order; junction bases with no gene match: 10. The CDR3 length is 16 residues. The CDR3 sequence: CSAKKPGTGSTGELFF. The CDR3 nucleotides read TGCAGTGCTAAAAAACCCGGGACAGGGAGCACCGGGGAGCTGTTTTTT.

The chain recombines TRBV4-3 with TRBJ2-7; D gene uncertain. CDR3 length equals 14 residues. The germline V gene has CDR1 LGHNA and CDR2 YSLEER. Trimming pared 0 bases from V and 5 bases from J, leaving 11 bases between. The CDR3 reads CASSQDSTSHEQYF. As DNA, the CDR3 is TGCGCCAGCAGCCAAGATTCGACGTCCCACGAGCAGTACTTC.

This clonotype has more than one count but fewer than ten. V is TRBV6-1 and J is TRBJ1-5; D unclear. CDR3 length equals 11 residues. Trimming removed 3 bases at V and 3 bases at J, with 0 bases between. The germline gives CDR1 MNHNS, CDR2 SASEGT. The CDR3 protein is CASSDNQPQHF. The CDR3 DNA sequence: TGTGCCAGCAGTGACAATCAGCCCCAGCATTTT.

J is TRBJ2-5 and V is TRBV18, with D possibly matching TRBD1 (5 bases). Trimming removed 5 bases at V and 2 bases at J, with 12 bases between. The CDR3 totals 14 residues. CDR1 KGHSH and CDR2 LQKENI come from the germline V gene. This chain's CDR3 is CASSLAPGQETQYF. CDR3 sequence (DNA): TGTGCCAGCTCATTAGCTCCAGGGCAAGAGACCCAGTACTTC.